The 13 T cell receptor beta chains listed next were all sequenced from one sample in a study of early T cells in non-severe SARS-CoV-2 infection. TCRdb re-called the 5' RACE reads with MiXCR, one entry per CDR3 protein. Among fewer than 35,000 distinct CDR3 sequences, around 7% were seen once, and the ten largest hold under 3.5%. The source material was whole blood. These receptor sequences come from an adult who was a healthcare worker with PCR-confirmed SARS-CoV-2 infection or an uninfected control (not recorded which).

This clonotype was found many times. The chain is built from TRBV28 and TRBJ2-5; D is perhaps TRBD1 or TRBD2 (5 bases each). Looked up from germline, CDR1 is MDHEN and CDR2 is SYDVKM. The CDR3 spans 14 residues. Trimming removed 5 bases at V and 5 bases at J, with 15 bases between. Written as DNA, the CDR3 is TGTGCCAGCAGTCCGGCTTTAGAGGGGGAGACCCAGTACTTC. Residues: CASSPALEGETQYF. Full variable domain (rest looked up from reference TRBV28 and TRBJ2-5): DVKVTQSSRYLVKRTGEKVFLECVQDMDHENMFWYRQDPGLGLRLIYFSYDVKMKEKGDIPEGYSVSREKKERFSLILESASTNQTSMYLCASSPALEGETQYFGPGTRLLVL.

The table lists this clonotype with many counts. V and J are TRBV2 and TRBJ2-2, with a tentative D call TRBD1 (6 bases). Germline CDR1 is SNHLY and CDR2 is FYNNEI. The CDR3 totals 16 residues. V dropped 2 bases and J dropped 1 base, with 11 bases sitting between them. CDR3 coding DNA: TGTGCCAGCAGTGAAACAGGGCCAATGAACACCGGGGAGCTGTTTTTT. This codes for CASSETGPMNTGELFF.

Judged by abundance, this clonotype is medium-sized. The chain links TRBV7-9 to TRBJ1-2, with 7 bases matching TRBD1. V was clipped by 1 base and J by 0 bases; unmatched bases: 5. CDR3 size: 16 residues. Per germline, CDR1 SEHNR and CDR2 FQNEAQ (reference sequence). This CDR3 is CASSLERTGANYGYTF. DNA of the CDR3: TGTGCCAGCAGCTTAGAAAGGACAGGAGCTAACTATGGCTACACCTTC.

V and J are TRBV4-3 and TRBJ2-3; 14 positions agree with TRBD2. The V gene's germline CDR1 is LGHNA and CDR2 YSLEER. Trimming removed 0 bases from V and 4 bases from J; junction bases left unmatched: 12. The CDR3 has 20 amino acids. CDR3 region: CASSQDSNGLAGGVPDTQYF. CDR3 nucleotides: TGCGCCAGCAGCCAAGATTCTAATGGACTAGCGGGAGGTGTTCCAGATACGCAGTATTTT.

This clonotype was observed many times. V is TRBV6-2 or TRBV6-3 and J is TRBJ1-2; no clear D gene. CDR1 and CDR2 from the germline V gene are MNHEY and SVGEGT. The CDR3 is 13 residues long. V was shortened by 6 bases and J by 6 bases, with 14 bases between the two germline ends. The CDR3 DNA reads TGTGCCAGCAGCCCGACTTCTCCAAATGGCTACACCTTC. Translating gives CASSPTSPNGYTF.

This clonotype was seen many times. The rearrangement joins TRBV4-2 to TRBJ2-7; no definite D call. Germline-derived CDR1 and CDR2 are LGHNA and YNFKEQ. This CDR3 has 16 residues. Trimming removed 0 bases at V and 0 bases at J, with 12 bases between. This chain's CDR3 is CASSQDRNSLSYEQYF. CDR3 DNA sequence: TGTGCCAGCAGCCAAGATAGGAACAGTCTCTCCTACGAGCAGTACTTC.

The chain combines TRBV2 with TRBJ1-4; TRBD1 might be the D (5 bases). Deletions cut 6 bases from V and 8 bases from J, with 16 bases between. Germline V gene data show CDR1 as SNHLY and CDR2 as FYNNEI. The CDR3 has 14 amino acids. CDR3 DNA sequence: TGTGCCAGCAGATCGTCCGGGACTCAGGAAAAACTGTTTTTT. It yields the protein CASRSSGTQEKLFF.

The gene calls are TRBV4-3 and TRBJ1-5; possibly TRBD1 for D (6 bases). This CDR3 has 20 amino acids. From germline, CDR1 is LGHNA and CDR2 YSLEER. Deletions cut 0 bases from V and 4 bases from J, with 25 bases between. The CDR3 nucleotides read TGCGCCAGCAGCCAAGATTATTATGGTATTGCAGGGGATAGGAATCAGCCCCAGCATTTT. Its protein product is CASSQDYYGIAGDRNQPQHF.

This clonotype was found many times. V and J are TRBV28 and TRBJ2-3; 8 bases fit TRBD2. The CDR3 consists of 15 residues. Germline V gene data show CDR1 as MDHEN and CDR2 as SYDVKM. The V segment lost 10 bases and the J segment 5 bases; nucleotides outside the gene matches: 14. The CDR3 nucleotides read TGTGCCACCCATGACCGGGGGGGTCGTAGAGATACGCAGTATTTT. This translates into CATHDRGGRRDTQYF.

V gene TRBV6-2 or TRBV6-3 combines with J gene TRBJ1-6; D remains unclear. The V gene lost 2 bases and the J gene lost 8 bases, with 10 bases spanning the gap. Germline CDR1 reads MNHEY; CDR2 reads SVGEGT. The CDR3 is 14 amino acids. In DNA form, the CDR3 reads TGTGCCAGCAGTTACAGGTTGTTGGATTCACCCCTCCACTTT. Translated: CASSYRLLDSPLHF.

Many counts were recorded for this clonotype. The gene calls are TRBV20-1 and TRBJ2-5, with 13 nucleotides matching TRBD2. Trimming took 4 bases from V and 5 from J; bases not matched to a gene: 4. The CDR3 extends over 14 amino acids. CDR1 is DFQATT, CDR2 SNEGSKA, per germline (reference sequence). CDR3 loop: CSATGTSGMETQYF. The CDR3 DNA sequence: TGCAGTGCTACCGGGACTAGCGGGATGGAGACCCAGTACTTC.

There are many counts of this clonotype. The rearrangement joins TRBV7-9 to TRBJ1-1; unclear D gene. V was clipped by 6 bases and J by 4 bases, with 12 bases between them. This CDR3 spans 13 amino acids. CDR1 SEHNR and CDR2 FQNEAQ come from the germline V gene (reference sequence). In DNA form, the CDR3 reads TGTGCCAGCAGTTCGCTAGGTGGCACTGAAGCTTTCTTT. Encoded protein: CASSSLGGTEAFF.

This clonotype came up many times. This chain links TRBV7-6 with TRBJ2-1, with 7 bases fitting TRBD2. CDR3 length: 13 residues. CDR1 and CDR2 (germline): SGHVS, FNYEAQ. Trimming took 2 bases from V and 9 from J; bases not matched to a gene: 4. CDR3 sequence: CASSLLGGVEQFF. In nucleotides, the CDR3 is TGTGCCAGCAGCTTATTGGGAGGGGTTGAGCAGTTCTTC.